This T cell receptor (beta chain) was captured in a study of blood T cells in healthy people across ages. Whole-study results and caveats: The donors' CMV status was not determined, possibly confounding changes in expanded clonotypes.

Germline V gives CDR1 SGHRS, CDR2 YFSETQ. This CDR3 region has 15 residues. Trimming cost V 3 bases and J 2 bases, with 15 bases left between them. Through a sample-barcoded 5' primer and a J-beta primer mix, a second PCR was run for roughly 6 to 11 cycles. Each TCR beta cDNA got a 12-nucleotide random molecular identifier. TCRdb re-called the 5' RACE reads with MiXCR, one entry per CDR3 protein. The table shows 1.5 million to 1.8 million distinct CDR3 sequences, with roughly 43% occurring only once. Samples each yielded at least 5 micrograms of total RNA. With respect to this clonotype: Its antigen is as yet unknown.

The sample consisted of blood. The chain recombines TRBV5-1 with TRBJ2-7, with a tentative D call TRBD2 (6 bases). The sequence was collected from a woman between 18 and 30 years old in good health. CDR3 sequence (DNA): TGCGCCAGCAGCTCCGCCGGGACTGCAACCTACGAGCAGTACTTC. Translating it yields CASSSAGTATYEQYF.